Listed here are 20 T cell receptor beta chains from one sample, sequenced in a study of T cells in Graves' hyperthyroidism and ophthalmopathy. There were TCR beta CDR3 regions amplified from RNA transcripts. RT-PCR in the first round (using the HTBI primer set) targeted the TCR CDR3. Using its own MiXCR run on the multiplex PCR reads, TCRdb lists one record per CDR3 protein. The sample carries 400,000 to 450,000 distinct CDR3 sequences, roughly 14% recorded once. Sequencing was done on a sample of blood. All receptors derive from a man in his late teens or twenties with Graves' ophthalmopathy.

The V call is TRBV7-2, the J call TRBJ2-5; 8 nucleotides agree with TRBD2. Trimming took 5 bases from V and 2 from J; bases not matched to a gene: 7. CDR1 and CDR2 from the germline V gene are SGHTA and FQGNSA. The CDR3 is 15 amino acids. CDR3 DNA: TGTGCCAGCAGCCCTCGGGTAGCGGGACAAGAGACCCAGTACTTC. It codes for CASSPRVAGQETQYF.

This clonotype was counted many times. The chain carries TRBV12-3 or TRBV12-4 and TRBJ1-1; perhaps TRBD1 as D (6 bases). V lost 6 bases and J lost 3, with 14 bases in between. CDR3 size: 14 residues. CDR3 coding DNA: TGTGCCAGCAGCTTCGGGGGCGCCCACACTGAAGCTTTCTTT. Protein sequence: CASSFGGAHTEAFF.

V and J are TRBV7-9 and TRBJ2-1, with D maybe TRBD2 (5 bases). Germline V gene sequence: CDR1 SEHNR, CDR2 FQNEAQ (reference sequence). The CDR3 length is 13 residues. Deletions cut 5 bases from V and 4 bases from J, with 9 bases between. The CDR3 loop reads CASSAAGYNEQFF. The CDR3, as DNA: TGTGCCAGCAGCGCTGCGGGTTACAATGAGCAGTTCTTC. The entire variable domain, with the rest obtained from reference TRBV7-9 and TRBJ2-1, is as follows: DTGVSQNPRHKITKRGQNVTFRCDPISEHNRLYWYRQTLGQGPEFLTYFQNEAQLEKSRLLSDRFSAERPKGSFSTLEIQRTEQGDSAMYLCASSAAGYNEQFFGPGTRLTVL.

At least ten counts were recorded for this clonotype. The V and J genes are TRBV20-1 and TRBJ1-1, with 7 positions matching TRBD1. The J segment lost 0 bases and the V segment lost 6 bases, leaving 10 bases of the junction unmatched. Germline CDR1 DFQATT, CDR2 SNEGSKA (reference sequence). The length of the CDR3 is 15 residues. The CDR3 bases are TGCAGTGCCACCGACAGGGAACGTCTGAACACTGAAGCTTTCTTT. It specifies CSATDRERLNTEAFF.

This clonotype has ten or more counts. The chain uses TRBV20-1 and TRBJ2-1, with TRBD2 identical over 9 bases. Germline values: CDR1 DFQATT, CDR2 SNEGSKA (reference sequence). The V and J ends lost 6 bases and 4 bases, in that order; junction bases with no gene match: 7. The CDR3 spans 14 residues. CDR3 sequence (DNA): TGCAGTGCACCTCTAGCGGGGCCGTACAATGAGCAGTTCTTC. Translating gives CSAPLAGPYNEQFF.

This clonotype appeared a few times. J is TRBJ1-2 and V is TRBV20-1, with D unclear. Between the trimmed V and J ends, which lost 1 base and 3 bases, there was a span of 12 bases. The CDR3 contains 14 residues. CDR1 is DFQATT, CDR2 SNEGSKA, per germline (reference sequence). This chain's CDR3 is CSARGRGVDYGYTF. The CDR3, as DNA: TGCAGTGCTAGAGGTCGTGGGGTGGACTATGGCTACACCTTC.

The V and J genes are TRBV5-6 and TRBJ1-2; 7 bases fit TRBD1. CDR1 is SGHDT, CDR2 YYEEEE, per germline. V trimming: 6 bases; J trimming: 7 bases; junction bases outside the gene matches: 9. This CDR3 is built from 13 residues. This CDR3 is CASTPDREFGYTF. In DNA, the CDR3 is TGTGCCAGCACCCCTGACAGGGAATTTGGCTACACCTTC.

At least ten counts were recorded for this clonotype. V usage is TRBV7-6 and J usage is TRBJ1-5, with TRBD1 as a possible D gene (5 bases). This CDR3 is 17 amino acids long. V was shortened by 5 bases and J by 4 bases, with 21 bases between the two germline ends. The germline V gene encodes CDR1 SGHVS and CDR2 FNYEAQ. CDR3 residues: CASSPSTPGALNQPQHF. In DNA form, the CDR3 reads TGTGCCAGCAGCCCCTCGACCCCCGGGGCCCTTAATCAGCCCCAGCATTTT.

This clonotype came up many times. This rearrangement joins TRBV11-3 to TRBJ2-2, with 11 positions matching TRBD2. V dropped 2 bases and J dropped 0; count of bases not matched to a gene: 5. CDR1 and CDR2 from the germline V gene are SGHNT and YENEEA. The CDR3 length is 18 residues. Here the CDR3 DNA reads TGTGCCAGCAGCTTATGGCTAGCGGGGGGCGCGAACACCGGGGAGCTGTTTTTT. Translated: CASSLWLAGGANTGELFF.

The rearrangement uses TRBV12-5 and TRBJ2-5; D gene ambiguous. V was clipped by 0 bases and J by 5 bases, with 7 bases between them. CDR1 is LGHNT, CDR2 FRNRAP, per germline. CDR3 size: 13 residues. The CDR3 bases are TGTGCTAGTGGTTTGGTACAGTGGGAGACCCAGTACTTC. This codes for CASGLVQWETQYF.

This clonotype was counted ten times or more. The gene calls are TRBV2 and TRBJ1-1; the D is unclear. The V end was cut by 6 bases, the J end by 1 base, with 9 bases between. Germline V gene data show CDR1 as SNHLY and CDR2 as FYNNEI. CDR3 size: 13 residues. The CDR3 coding sequence is TGTGCCAGCAGCCGGACGGCGAACACTGAAGCTTTCTTT. Its protein is CASSRTANTEAFF.

This clonotype has a count of ten or more. This rearrangement joins TRBV30 to TRBJ2-5, with D tentatively TRBD1 or TRBD2 (6 bases each). The CDR3 totals 15 residues. Per the germline V gene, CDR1 is GTSNPN and CDR2 is SVGIG (reference sequence). V was trimmed by 2 bases and J by 5 bases, leaving 18 bases between them. The CDR3 region is CAWSSYTTGRETQYF. CDR3 DNA sequence: TGTGCCTGGAGTTCCTATACCACAGGGAGGGAGACCCAGTACTTC.

The sample holds many counts of this clonotype. V is TRBV3-1 and J is TRBJ2-1; D is uncertain. The ends were cut back, 4 bases at V and 9 bases at J, with 10 bases in the middle. CDR3 length: 12 residues. Germline assignment: CDR1 LGHDT and CDR2 YNNKEL (reference sequence). Here the CDR3 DNA reads TGTGCCAGCAGCCTCCCTGAGACTGAGCAGTTCTTC. Its translation is CASSLPETEQFF.

This clonotype was seen only a few times. The rearrangement uses TRBV28 and TRBJ2-6; 8 positions agree with TRBD2. The CDR3 runs to 16 residues. The V and J ends lost 7 bases and 1 base, in that order; junction bases with no gene match: 6. Germline loops: CDR1 MDHEN, CDR2 SYDVKM. The CDR3 DNA follows: TGTGCCAGCACCTCGGGGGGGGGATCTGGGGCCAACGTCCTGACTTTC. This encodes CASTSGGGSGANVLTF.

This clonotype was detected many times. The chain carries TRBV12-3 or TRBV12-4 and TRBJ1-2; TRBD1 matches at 10 bases. CDR3 length: 14 amino acids. With 3 bases clipped from V and 8 bases from J, the junction kept 6 bases outside the gene matches. The CDR3 bases are TGTGCCAGCAGTTTTGGGACAGGGGTGGGGGGCTACACCTTC. Translating it yields CASSFGTGVGGYTF.

The genes are TRBV5-8 and TRBJ2-1; no clear D. CDR3 length: 12 amino acids. The germline V gene encodes CDR1 SGHTS and CDR2 YDEGEE. V was trimmed by 4 bases and J by 9 bases, leaving 11 bases between them. The chain's CDR3 is CASSPALGEQFF. Written as DNA, the CDR3 is TGTGCCAGCAGCCCGGCCCTGGGTGAGCAGTTCTTC.

In this sample, this clonotype turned up many times. The chain employs TRBV6-1 and TRBJ2-3, with D maybe TRBD2 (6 bases). CDR1 and CDR2 from the germline V gene are MNHNS and SASEGT. This CDR3 region has 16 residues. V was pared by 2 bases and J by 0 bases, with 12 bases between. In nucleotides, the CDR3 is TGTGCCAGCAGTGAATGGGCTAGCGAGAGCACAGATACGCAGTATTTT. Translation gives CASSEWASESTDTQYF.

This clonotype was observed many times. The CDR3 sequence: CASSDDRAATDTQYF. CDR3 bases: TGTGCCAGCAGCGATGACAGGGCCGCCACAGATACGCAGTATTTT. The genes are TRBV7-9 and TRBJ2-3; 7 positions agree with TRBD1. The V gene's germline CDR1 is SEHNR and CDR2 FQNEAQ (reference sequence). This CDR3 is built from 15 residues. The J segment lost 2 bases and the V segment lost 5 bases, leaving 7 bases of the junction unmatched.

This clonotype has just a few counts. This rearrangement joins TRBV4-2 to TRBJ2-3; 8 nucleotides match TRBD2. Germline CDR1 LGHNA, CDR2 YNFKEQ. The CDR3 has 17 amino acids. The J segment lost 2 bases and the V segment lost 1 base, leaving 8 bases of the junction unmatched. For the CDR3, the DNA is TGTGCCAGCAGCCAAGTAGCAGCGGGAGTTTTCACAGATACGCAGTATTTT. This encodes CASSQVAAGVFTDTQYF.

This clonotype came up a few times. The chain employs TRBV5-1 and TRBJ2-5; 7 bases map to TRBD2. This CDR3 is 15 amino acids long. Germline lookup yields CDR1 SGHRS and CDR2 YFSETQ. The V gene end was trimmed by 2 bases and the J gene end by 4 bases; junction bases not matched to a gene: 8. The CDR3 bases are TGCGCCAGCAGCTTTCACTGGACTAGAGGAGAGACCCAGTACTTC. It yields the protein CASSFHWTRGETQYF.